This T cell receptor (beta chain) was captured by sequencing in a study of cytomegalovirus exposure and HLA in healthy donors. Both 60 Vbeta primers and 13 Jbeta primers went into the PCR. Sequencing used immunoSEQ multiplex PCR; TCRdb keeps in-frame clones, though not all of them. There are approximately 140,000 clones in the sample; about three quarters occur only once, and 1% to 1.5% lies in the top ten. This CDR3 has 16 residues. Germline V lookup: CDR1 SGHAT, CDR2 FQNNGV. Between the trimmed V and J ends, which lost 1 base and 1 base, there was a span of 13 bases. The TCR comes from a male donor in good health and CMV-seropositive. J is TRBJ1-1 and V is TRBV11-2; the D gene is possibly TRBD1 (6 bases). The sample taken for sequencing was PBMCs. CDR3 nucleotides: TGTGCCAGCAGCTTAGGCCAGAGGGGGACGAACACTGAAGCTTTCTTT. Translation gives CASSLGQRGTNTEAFF.